A single sample is the source of the 24 T cell receptor beta chains below, sequenced in a study of CD8+CD57+ T cells in acquired aplastic anemia. For CDR3 and TCR beta VDJ profiling, genomic DNA was the template used. Using its own MiXCR run on the reads, TCRdb lists one record per CDR3 protein. The table has 160,000 or so distinct CDR3 sequences, 71% seen once. Selection for sequencing was limited to patients who had shown CD8+CD57+ cell expansion by flow cytometry. Sequenced input: sorted CD4+, CD8+, or CD8+CD57+ T cells (not recorded which) from PBMCs. The origin of the receptors is a human donor with aplastic anemia.

This sequence joins TRBV11-2 and TRBJ2-7; D is uncertain. This CDR3 has 13 residues. Trimming shortened V by 2 bases and J by 6 bases, and 11 bases separated the two germline ends. In germline, CDR1 is SGHAT, CDR2 FQNNGV. CDR3 amino acids: CASSLSRTGEQYF. Here the CDR3 DNA reads TGTGCCAGCAGCTTATCACGAACGGGCGAGCAGTACTTC.

The gene calls are TRBV15 and TRBJ2-2, with a possible D match to TRBD1 (6 bases). CDR3 size: 14 residues. Germline V gene data show CDR1 as LNHNV and CDR2 as YYDKDF (reference sequence). The V end lost 3 bases, the J end lost 6 bases, and 11 bases lay between the germline ends. The CDR3 coding sequence is TGTGCCACCAGCAGTCGACAGGTCCCCGGGGAGCTGTTTTTT. This translates into CATSSRQVPGELFF.

V usage is TRBV7-2 and J usage is TRBJ1-2; D not certain. Trimming pared 3 bases from V and 6 bases from J, leaving 11 bases between. CDR3 length: 13 amino acids. Germline V CDR1 and CDR2: SGHTA, FQGNSA. CDR3: CASSFLSGNGYTF. The CDR3 DNA sequence: TGTGCCAGCAGCTTTTTGTCCGGTAATGGCTACACCTTC.

Note on this clonotype: The junction departs from germline at one end; a sequencing error may be responsible. The V call is TRBV10-2, the J call TRBJ2-1, with TRBD2 matching 11 bases. The CDR3 loop spans 15 amino acids. The germline V gene has CDR1 WSHSY and CDR2 SAAADI. In DNA, the CDR3 is TGCGCCAGCAGGCCGGATGCTAGCGGGAGGAATGAGCAGTTCTTT. Encoded protein: CASRPDASGRNEQFF.

About this clonotype: At one end the junction does not follow the germline gene, possibly because of a read error. V usage is TRBV19 and J usage is TRBJ2-7, with D possibly TRBD2 on 6 matching bases. The CDR3 is 13 residues long. Germline loops: CDR1 LNHDA, CDR2 SQIVND (reference sequence). Here the CDR3 DNA reads TGTGCCAGCAAAACCCACGGAGGGGACGAGCAGTACTTT. Encoded protein: CASKTHGGDEQYF.

This chain joins TRBV5-5 and TRBJ2-7, with 8 positions matching TRBD2. Germline-derived CDR1 and CDR2 are SGHKS and YYEKEE (reference sequence). The CDR3 totals 15 residues. J lost 1 base, V lost 5 bases, and 8 bases had no gene match. The CDR3 loop is CASSEAASGSYEQYF. The CDR3 nucleotides are TGTGCCAGCAGTGAAGCGGCTAGCGGGTCCTACGAGCAGTACTTC.

In its sample, this clonotype was seen many times. The chain combines TRBV25-1 with TRBJ2-7; no reliable D call. The CDR3 spans 13 residues. In germline, CDR1 is MGHDK, CDR2 SYGVNS. Trimming cost V 7 bases and J 1 base, with 11 bases left between them. This CDR3 reads CASTHRASYEQYF. The CDR3 DNA sequence: TGTGCCAGCACCCACCGCGCATCCTACGAGCAGTACTTC.

The CDR3 region has the DNA TGCAGCGTCCAAATCGTATATAAGGGTTCGAATGAGCAGTTCTTC. Translated, it gives CSVQIVYKGSNEQFF. The rearrangement uses TRBV29-1 and TRBJ2-7; D uncertain. The J call is uncertain, as TRBJ2-1 better fits the DNA end. CDR3 length: 15 residues. Germline V gene lookup returns CDR1 SQVTM and CDR2 ANQGSEA.

This chain links TRBV5-1 with TRBJ2-5; 10 bases align to TRBD1. The germline gives CDR1 SGHRS, CDR2 YFSETQ. The trim removed 0 bases at V and 6 bases at J, leaving 11 bases unmatched. The CDR3 runs to 17 residues. The DNA of the CDR3 is TGCGCCAGCAGCTTGGCCAGGGAGACAGGGGGCTTGAAGACCCAGTACTTC. As protein: CASSLARETGGLKTQYF.

This clonotype was counted a single time. J is TRBJ2-1 and V is TRBV5-1; TRBD2 agrees at 8 bases. Per the germline V gene, CDR1 is SGHRS and CDR2 is YFSETQ. With V trimmed by 1 base and J by 7 bases, 7 bases remained unmatched. This CDR3 has 15 amino acids. The CDR3 nucleotides are TGCGCCAGCAGCTTGCGGGGCGAGCGGGGGAATGAGCAGTTCTTC. The encoded protein is CASSLRGERGNEQFF. Together with reference TRBV5-1 and TRBJ2-1, the CDR3 gives the full variable domain: KAGVTQTPRYLIKTRGQQVTLSCSPISGHRSVSWYQQTPGQGLQFLFEYFSETQRNKGNFPGRFSGRQFSNSRSEMNVSTLELGDSALYLCASSLRGERGNEQFFGPGTRLTVL.

This clonotype has more than one count but fewer than ten. The J gene is TRBJ1-5, the V gene TRBV20-1, with unresolved D. Deletions cut 6 bases from V and 4 bases from J, with 13 bases between. CDR1 is DFQATT, CDR2 SNEGSKA, per germline (reference sequence). The CDR3 length is 13 residues. For the CDR3, the DNA is TGCAGTGCGACGGTGTATGAGAATCAGCCCCAGCATTTT. Translating it yields CSATVYENQPQHF.

This chain uses TRBV5-5 with TRBJ1-1; TRBD1 matches at 9 bases. The V gene end was trimmed by 4 bases and the J gene end by 4 bases; junction bases not matched to a gene: 2. Germline loops: CDR1 SGHKS, CDR2 YYEKEE (reference sequence). The CDR3 is 13 amino acids. CDR3 sequence reads: CASSTDRGTEAFF. DNA for the CDR3: TGTGCCAGCAGCACGGACAGGGGCACTGAAGCTTTCTTT.

The sample holds a few counts of this clonotype. The chain links TRBV10-2 to TRBJ1-2; D gene unclear. V was pared by 7 bases and J by 1 base, with 19 bases between. The CDR3 spans 16 residues. Germline V CDR1 and CDR2: WSHSY, SAAADI. Here the CDR3 reads CASTPIGGQYNYGYTF. The CDR3 DNA sequence: TGCGCCAGCACCCCGATTGGAGGCCAGTATAACTATGGCTACACCTTC.

DNA for the CDR3: TGCAGTGCCCCCCTGACGATCATCGGGTCACCCCTCCACTTT. Translating gives CSAPLTIIGSPLHF. This sequence joins TRBV20-1 and TRBJ1-6; D remains ambiguous. V was trimmed by 6 bases and J by 10 bases, leaving 19 bases between them. The germline V gene has CDR1 DFQATT and CDR2 SNEGSKA (reference sequence). CDR3 length: 14 amino acids.

The CDR3 DNA reads TGTGCCAGCAGTTTAGGAGGGGACCTGCCGGGGGGCTACACCTTC. This gives the protein CASSLGGDLPGGYTF. The chain couples TRBV12-3 or TRBV12-4 to TRBJ1-2, with TRBD1 as a possible D gene (5 bases). CDR3 length equals 15 residues. The germline V and J ends were trimmed by 1 base and 8 bases, with 17 bases remaining between them.

This clonotype was detected only once. CDR3 nucleotide sequence: TGTGCCACCTGGGCGAGCACAGATACGCAGTATTTT. Its protein product is CATWASTDTQYF. This chain joins TRBV15 and TRBJ2-3; D remains ambiguous. This CDR3 has 12 amino acids. Trimming took off 8 bases at V and 0 bases at J, with 6 bases between the two ends. CDR1 and CDR2 (germline): LNHNV, YYDKDF (reference sequence).

This clonotype appeared once. The rearrangement links TRBV20-1 to TRBJ1-1; D ambiguous. This CDR3 has 12 residues. With 0 bases removed from V and 7 bases from J, the gap between germline ends came to 9 bases. The germline CDR1 and CDR2 sequences are DFQATT and SNEGSKA (reference sequence). In DNA, the CDR3 is TGCAGTGCTAGAGAAGGTAGAATTGAAGCTTTCTTT. Protein product: CSAREGRIEAFF.

The CDR3 loop reads CATHGQGTEAFF. The CDR3 DNA reads TGTGCCACCCACGGGCAGGGAACTGAAGCTTTCTTT. The J gene is TRBJ1-1, the V gene TRBV19; D might be TRBD1 (5 bases). V was shortened by 10 bases and J by 5 bases, with 14 bases between the two germline ends. CDR3 size: 12 residues. Germline-derived CDR1 and CDR2 are LNHDA and SQIVND (reference sequence).

Only one count was recorded for this clonotype. This chain links TRBV14 with TRBJ2-5; maybe TRBD2 (5 bases). V lost 4 bases and J 5 bases, leaving 14 bases between the germline ends. Germline V gene sequence: CDR1 SGHDN, CDR2 FVKESK. CDR3 length: 14 residues. CDR3 nucleotides: TGTGCCAGCAGCCGCTTTGAGCTAGCTGAGACCCAGTACTTC. Protein: CASSRFELAETQYF.

The rearrangement uses TRBV11-2 and TRBJ2-5, with D tentatively TRBD2 (6 bases). V was trimmed by 2 bases and J by 0 bases, leaving 10 bases between them. Germline values: CDR1 SGHAT, CDR2 FQNNGV. The CDR3 sequence is 15 residues long. CDR3 bases: TGTGCCAGCAGCTTATTTGCGGGGAACCAAGAGACCCAGTACTTC. The encoded protein is CASSLFAGNQETQYF.

The chain links TRBV7-9 to TRBJ2-7; no clear D. The germline gives CDR1 SEHNR, CDR2 FQNEAQ (reference sequence). There are 13 residues in the CDR3. V was clipped by 2 bases and J by 2 bases, with 7 bases between them. The CDR3 spells CASSLSQAYEQYF. In DNA, the CDR3 is TGTGCCAGCAGCTTATCGCAGGCCTACGAGCAGTACTTC.

The V call is TRBV7-9, the J call TRBJ2-7; 10 bases match TRBD2. The CDR3 runs to 17 residues. CDR1 and CDR2 from the germline V gene are SEHNR and FQNEAQ (reference sequence). Trimming cost V 5 bases and J 2 bases; bases outside gene matches: 12. The CDR3 region has the DNA TGTGCCAGCAGCACCAGCGGGAGGGCTTCGGCACCCTACGAGCAGTACTTC. Translated, it gives CASSTSGRASAPYEQYF. Full variable domain (remainder filled in from reference TRBV7-9 and TRBJ2-7): DTGVSQNPRHKITKRGQNVTFRCDPISEHNRLYWYRQTLGQGPEFLTYFQNEAQLEKSRLLSDRFSAERPKGSFSTLEIQRTEQGDSAMYLCASSTSGRASAPYEQYFGPGTRLTVT.

The V call is TRBV12-3 or TRBV12-4, the J call TRBJ2-3; 7 positions match TRBD2. Losses at the gene ends were 5 bases for V and 1 base for J; bases not matched to a gene: 6. The length of the CDR3 is 15 residues. In nucleotides, the CDR3 is TGTGCCAGCAGTCCCGAGGGAGGGCGCACAGATACGCAGTATTTT. Protein: CASSPEGGRTDTQYF.

This clonotype came up a few times. J is TRBJ2-1 and V is TRBV6-4; D call uncertain. The germline V gene has CDR1 MRHNA and CDR2 SNTAGT. V lost 0 bases and J lost 9, with 9 bases in between. CDR3 length: 13 residues. The CDR3 DNA is TGTGCCAGCAGTGACTCGGGAACCACTGAGCAGTTCTTC. Amino acid sequence: CASSDSGTTEQFF.